This entry is about one T cell receptor (beta chain). The antigen remains unidentified. This record comes from a study of shared clonotypes between healthy human individuals. Study-wide findings and caveats: Investigators expected sequencing depth to affect clonotype sharing among donors.

The CDR3 spans 18 residues. The V gene end was trimmed by 7 bases and the J gene end by 0 bases; junction bases not matched to a gene: 18. Germline CDR1 is SQVTM and CDR2 is ANQGSEA. Samples underwent the assay at deep level. Template for every sorted-subset replicate PCR totaled approximately 0.2 ug DNA, 25,000 to 35,000 T cell genomes. Produced via immunoSEQ multiplex PCR; TCRdb's table is partial and in-frame only. The data hold 2 million to 3 million clones, with 80% to 95% observed a single time. The receptor comes from a man younger than 35 in good health. Some clones in this sample may be carry-over from other donors' samples. This chain links TRBV29-1 with TRBJ2-1; 7 bases align to TRBD2. The sample comprised naive CD4+ T cells from PBMCs. The subset here: CD45RA+ positively selected. The CDR3 coding sequence is TGCAGCGCCGAGGGTAGGTTAGCGGGTTTGAGCTCCTACAATGAGCAGTTCTTC. It yields the protein CSAEGRLAGLSSYNEQFF.